Included here is one TCR beta chain sequence, with context. Its antigen is undetermined. The CDR3 is 13 amino acids. The germline gives CDR1 GTSNPN, CDR2 SVGIG (reference sequence). V was clipped by 3 bases and J by 10 bases, with 13 bases between them. The sample is drawn from a study of shared clonotypes between healthy human individuals. The table came from immunoSEQ multiplex PCR; TCRdb's copy has only in-frame clones and leaves some out. The table includes millions of clones, 95% detected once. Study-wide points: The represented genetic and exposure-history diversity was limited by the small number of donors.

The sample taken for sequencing was naive CD4+ T cells sorted from blood. Indicated subset: CD45RA+ positively selected. The receptor's source is a man younger than 35 in good health. V is TRBV30 and J is TRBJ1-6; tentative D call: TRBD1 (6 bases). CDR3 amino acids: CAWSGGGESPLHF. CDR3 in DNA: TGTGCCTGGAGCGGAGGGGGGGAATCACCCCTCCACTTT.